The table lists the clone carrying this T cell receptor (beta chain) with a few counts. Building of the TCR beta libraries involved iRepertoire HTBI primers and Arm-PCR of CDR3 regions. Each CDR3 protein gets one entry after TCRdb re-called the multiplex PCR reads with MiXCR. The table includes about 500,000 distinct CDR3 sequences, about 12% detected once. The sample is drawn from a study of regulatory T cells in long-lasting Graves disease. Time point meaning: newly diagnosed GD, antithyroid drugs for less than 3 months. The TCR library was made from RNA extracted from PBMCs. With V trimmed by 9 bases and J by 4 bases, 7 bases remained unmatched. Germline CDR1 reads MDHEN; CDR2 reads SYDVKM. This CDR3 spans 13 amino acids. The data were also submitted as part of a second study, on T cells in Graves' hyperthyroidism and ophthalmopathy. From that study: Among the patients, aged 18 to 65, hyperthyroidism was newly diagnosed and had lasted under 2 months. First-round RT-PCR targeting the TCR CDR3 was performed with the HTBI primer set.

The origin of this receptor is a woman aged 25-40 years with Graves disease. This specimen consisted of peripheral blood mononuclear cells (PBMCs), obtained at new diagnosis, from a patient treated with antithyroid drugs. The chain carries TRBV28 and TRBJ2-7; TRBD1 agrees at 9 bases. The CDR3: CASVRDRAYEQYF. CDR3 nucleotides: TGTGCCAGTGTCCGGGACAGGGCGTACGAGCAGTACTTC.